What follows is one T cell receptor (beta chain) and its context. The target antigen is unknown. This specimen belongs to a study of glioma-infiltrating T cells after dendritic cell vaccination. Study-wide results and limits: Complete blood and tumor specimen sets were limited to few patients. TCR clonality showed no direct relationship with survival.

The germline gives CDR1 LNHDA, CDR2 SQIVND (reference sequence). Trimming removed 4 bases at V and 1 base at J, with 11 bases between. The CDR3 spans 15 residues. The assay was immunoSEQ multiplex PCR, and TCRdb's table has in-frame clones only and misses some. The sample contains under 100,000 clones, over 65% of which appear only once. The receptor's source is a human donor with glioblastoma. The rearrangement uses TRBV19 and TRBJ2-1; D call uncertain. The starting material was blood, obtained before dendritic cell vaccination. CDR3 in amino acids: CASSKAGGSYNEQFF. For the CDR3, the DNA is TGTGCCAGTAGTAAGGCAGGTGGATCCTACAATGAGCAGTTCTTC.